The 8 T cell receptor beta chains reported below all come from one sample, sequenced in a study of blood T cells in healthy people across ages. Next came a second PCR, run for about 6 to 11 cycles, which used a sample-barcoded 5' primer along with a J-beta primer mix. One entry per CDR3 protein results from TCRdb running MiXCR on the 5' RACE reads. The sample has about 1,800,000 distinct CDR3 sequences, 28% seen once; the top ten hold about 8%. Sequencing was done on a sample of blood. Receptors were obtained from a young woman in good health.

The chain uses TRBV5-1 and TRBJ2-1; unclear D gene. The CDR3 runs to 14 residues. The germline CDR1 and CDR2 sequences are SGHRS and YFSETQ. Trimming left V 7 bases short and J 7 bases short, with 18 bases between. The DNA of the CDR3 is TGCGCCAGCGGCCCGTCCTTGACGTTTAATGAGCAGTTCTTC. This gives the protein CASGPSLTFNEQFF. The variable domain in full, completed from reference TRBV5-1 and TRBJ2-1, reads KAGVTQTPRYLIKTRGQQVTLSCSPISGHRSVSWYQQTPGQGLQFLFEYFSETQRNKGNFPGRFSGRQFSNSRSEMNVSTLELGDSALYLCASGPSLTFNEQFFGPGTRLTVL.

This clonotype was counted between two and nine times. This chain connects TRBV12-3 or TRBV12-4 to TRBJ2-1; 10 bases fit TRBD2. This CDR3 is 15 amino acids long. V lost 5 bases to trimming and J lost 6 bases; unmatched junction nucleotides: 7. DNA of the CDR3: TGTGCCAGCAGTAAGCGGGAGGGGGCTAGCAATGAGCAGTTCTTC. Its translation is CASSKREGASNEQFF.

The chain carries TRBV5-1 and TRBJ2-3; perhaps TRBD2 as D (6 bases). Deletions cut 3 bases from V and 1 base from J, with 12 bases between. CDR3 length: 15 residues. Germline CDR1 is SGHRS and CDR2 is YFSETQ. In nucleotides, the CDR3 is TGCGCCAGCAGCTACAGACTAGGCGGCACAGATACGCAGTATTTT. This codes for CASSYRLGGTDTQYF.

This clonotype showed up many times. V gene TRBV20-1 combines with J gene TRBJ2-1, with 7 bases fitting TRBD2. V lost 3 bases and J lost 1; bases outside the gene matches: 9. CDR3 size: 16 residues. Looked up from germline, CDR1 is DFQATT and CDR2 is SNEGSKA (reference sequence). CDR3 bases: TGCAGTGCTAGCGCGCGGGAGAAGGTTTCCTACAATGAGCAGTTCTTC. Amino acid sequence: CSASAREKVSYNEQFF.

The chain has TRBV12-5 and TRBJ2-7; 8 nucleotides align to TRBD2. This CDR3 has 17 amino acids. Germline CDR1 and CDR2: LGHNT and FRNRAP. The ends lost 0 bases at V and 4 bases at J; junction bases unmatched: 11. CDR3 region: CASGLVLTGRGGYEQYF. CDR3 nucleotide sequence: TGTGCTAGTGGTTTGGTACTAACAGGACGCGGGGGGTACGAGCAGTACTTC.

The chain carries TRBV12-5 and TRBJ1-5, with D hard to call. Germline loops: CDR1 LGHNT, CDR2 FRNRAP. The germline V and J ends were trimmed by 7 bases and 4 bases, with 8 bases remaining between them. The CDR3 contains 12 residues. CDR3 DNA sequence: TGTGCTAGTGCGGCGGATAATCAGCCCCAGCATTTT. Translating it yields CASAADNQPQHF.

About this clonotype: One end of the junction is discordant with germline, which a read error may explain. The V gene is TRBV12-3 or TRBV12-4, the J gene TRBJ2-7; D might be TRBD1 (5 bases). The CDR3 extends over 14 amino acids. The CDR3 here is CASSLRQGAYEHYF. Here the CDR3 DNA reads TGTGCCAGCAGCCTCCGGCAGGGTGCCTACGAGCACTACTTC.

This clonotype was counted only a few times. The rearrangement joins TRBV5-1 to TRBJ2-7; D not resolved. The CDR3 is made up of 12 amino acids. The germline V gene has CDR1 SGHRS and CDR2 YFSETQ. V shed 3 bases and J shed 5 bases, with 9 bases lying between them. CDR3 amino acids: CASSSDNHEQYF. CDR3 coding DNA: TGCGCCAGCAGCTCCGACAATCACGAGCAGTACTTC.